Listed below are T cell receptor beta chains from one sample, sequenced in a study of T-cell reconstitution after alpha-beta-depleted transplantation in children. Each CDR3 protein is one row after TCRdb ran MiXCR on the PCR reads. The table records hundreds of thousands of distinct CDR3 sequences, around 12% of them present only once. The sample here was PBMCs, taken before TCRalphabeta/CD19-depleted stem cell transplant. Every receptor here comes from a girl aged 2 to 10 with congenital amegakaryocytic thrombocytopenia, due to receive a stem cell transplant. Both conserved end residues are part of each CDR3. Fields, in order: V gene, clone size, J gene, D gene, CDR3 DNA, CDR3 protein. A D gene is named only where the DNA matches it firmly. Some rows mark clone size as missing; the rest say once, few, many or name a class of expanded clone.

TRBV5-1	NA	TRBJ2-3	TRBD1	TGCGCCAGCAGCTTGTCAGGACAGGGGGATACAGATACGCAGTATTTT	CASSLSGQGDTDTQYF
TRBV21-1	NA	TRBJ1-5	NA	TGTGCCAGCAACCTCAGGATTTCTGGGGATCAGCCCCAGCATTTT	CASNLRISGDQPQHF
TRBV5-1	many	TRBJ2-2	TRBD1	TGCGCCAGCAGCCCGGGACAGGGCACCGGGGAGCTGTTTTTT	CASSPGQGTGELFF
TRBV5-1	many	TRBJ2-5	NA	TGCGCCAGCAGCTTGGACAGGTCACAAGAGACCCAGTACTTC	CASSLDRSQETQYF
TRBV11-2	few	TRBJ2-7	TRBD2	TGTGCCAGCAGCTTAGATGACCTAGCGGGGGTATACGAGCAGTACTTC	CASSLDDLAGVYEQYF
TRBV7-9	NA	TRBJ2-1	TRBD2	TGTGCCAGCAGCTGGGGGACTAGCGGGAGTACTAATGAGCAGTTCTTC	CASSWGTSGSTNEQFF
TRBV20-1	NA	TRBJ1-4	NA	TGCAGTGCTATGGACTGGGCGGCTAATGAAAAACTGTTTTTT	CSAMDWAANEKLFF
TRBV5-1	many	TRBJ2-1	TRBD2	TGCGCCAGCAGCTTGGGTCTAGCGGGAGTTTATAATGAGCAGTTCTTC	CASSLGLAGVYNEQFF
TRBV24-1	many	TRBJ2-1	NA	TGTGCCACCAGTGATTTGAGGCTCGGTGAGCAGTTCTTC	CATSDLRLGEQFF
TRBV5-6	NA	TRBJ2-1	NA	TGTGCCAGCAGCTTCGGTGGGGGGCCTTACAATGAGCAGTTCTTC	CASSFGGGPYNEQFF
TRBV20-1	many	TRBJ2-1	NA	TGCAGTGCTAGAGAGATGCGACTCTCCTACAATGAGCAGTTCTTC	CSAREMRLSYNEQFF
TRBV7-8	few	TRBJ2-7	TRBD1	TGTGCCAGCAGTCCATACGGGACAGGGAGGACTTACGAGCAGTACTTC	CASSPYGTGRTYEQYF
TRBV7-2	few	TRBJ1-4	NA	TGTGCCAGCAGCGTCACGAGGGGGACTCATGAAAAACTGTTTTTT	CASSVTRGTHEKLFF
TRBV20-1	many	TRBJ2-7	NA	TGCAGTGCTAGCGCCCCCGATTTCTACGAGCAGTACTTC	CSASAPDFYEQYF
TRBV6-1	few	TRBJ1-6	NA	TGTGCCAGCAACTCCCCAAAATACCGGGGTACGAATTCACCCCTCCACTTT	CASNSPKYRGTNSPLHF
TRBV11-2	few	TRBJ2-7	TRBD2	TGTGCCAGCAGCTTCAGAGGACTAGCGGGAGGGGGAATCCACGAGCAGTACTTC	CASSFRGLAGGGIHEQYF
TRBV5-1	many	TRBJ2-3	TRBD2	TGCGCCAGCAGCTTGGCCGGACTAGCGGATAGCACAGATACGCAGTATTTT	CASSLAGLADSTDTQYF
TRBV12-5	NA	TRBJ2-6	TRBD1	TGTGCTAGTGGGGACAGGCTGCTTCGGGCCAACGTCCTGACTTTC	CASGDRLLRANVLTF
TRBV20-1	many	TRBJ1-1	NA	TGCAGTGCTAAACCGACGGGAGTGAACACTGAAGCTTTCTTT	CSAKPTGVNTEAFF
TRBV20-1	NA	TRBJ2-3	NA	TGCAGTGCCACCCTTTGGGGGCTTGGCACAGATACGCAGTATTTT	CSATLWGLGTDTQYF
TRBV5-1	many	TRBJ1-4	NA	TGCGCCAGCAGCGGCGACGGCGTTAATGAAAAACTGTTTTTT	CASSGDGVNEKLFF
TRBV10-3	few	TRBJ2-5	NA	TGTGCCATCAGTGATGGTGGTATTGGGGAGACCCAGTACTTC	CAISDGGIGETQYF
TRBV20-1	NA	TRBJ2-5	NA	TGCAGTGCTAGCGATAGGGGGAAAGAGACCCAGTACTTC	CSASDRGKETQYF
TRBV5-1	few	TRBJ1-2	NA	TGCGCCAGCAGCTCCGGACCGAGCTATGGCTACACCTTC	CASSSGPSYGYTF
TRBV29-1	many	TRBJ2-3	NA	TGCAGCGTTGAAGGTTTCAGGGCGACGAATACGCAGTATTTT	CSVEGFRATNTQYF
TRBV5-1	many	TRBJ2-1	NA	TGCGCCAGCAGCTTAATGAGGACAGTCGACAATGAGCAGTTCTTC	CASSLMRTVDNEQFF
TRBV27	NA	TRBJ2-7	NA	TGTGCCACCCGGGGCCCCCGCTCCTACGAGCAGTACTTC	CATRGPRSYEQYF
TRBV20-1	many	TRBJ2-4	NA	TGCAGTGCTAGGAGGGGGATGGAAGTTGAAAACATTCAGTACTTC	CSARRGMEVENIQYF
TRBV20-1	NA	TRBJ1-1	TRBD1	TGCAGTGCTTTCGTGGCAGGGGGCACTGAAGCTTTCTTT	CSAFVAGGTEAFF
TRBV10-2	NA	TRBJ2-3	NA	TGCGCCAGCAGTGATGGGCGAACAGATACGCAGTATTTT	CASSDGRTDTQYF
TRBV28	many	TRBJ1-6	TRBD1	TGTGCCAGCAGTCAACTCCGACAGGGGGAGGATTCACCCCTCCACTTT	CASSQLRQGEDSPLHF
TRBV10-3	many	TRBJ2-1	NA	TGTGCCATCAGCAAAGGCTCCTACAATGAGCAGTTCTTC	CAISKGSYNEQFF